The present T cell receptor beta chain was sequenced within a study of monozygotic twins with inflammatory bowel disease. CDR3 size: 17 residues. Per-sample cDNA came from eight separate reactions. Reprocessing the 5' RACE reads, TCRdb reports a single entry for every CDR3 protein and omits DNA. This sample contains 210,000 or so distinct CDR3 sequences. Study results and limitations: Especially where disease activity was present, IBD patients had fewer clonotypes in common with others than healthy twins did. Nothing supported a single strong signal or clonotype that was associated with IBD.

As for this clonotype: The antigen is undetermined.

The clonotype originates from a human donor with ulcerative colitis or Crohn's disease, or a healthy co-twin of an affected twin (not recorded which). J is TRBJ2-1 and V is TRBV12-3 or TRBV12-4; the TCRdb call, TRBD2, lacks DNA for checking. Sequenced sample: blood. The CDR3 sequence is CASSLLKAVPAYNEQFF.